This T cell receptor beta chain was documented in a study of cytomegalovirus exposure and HLA in healthy donors. This CDR3 has 15 amino acids. From germline, CDR1 is SGHTA and CDR2 FQGNSA. V shed 5 bases and J 6 bases; nucleotides not matched to a gene: 7. 13 Jbeta primers and 60 Vbeta primers were used for the PCR. The repertoire was sequenced with immunoSEQ multiplex PCR; TCRdb's copy has only in-frame clones and lacks some. The data contain about 170,000 clones, roughly 70% of them seen just once; the ten biggest clones take up 4.5% to 5.5%. V usage is TRBV7-2 and J usage is TRBJ2-5, with 12 positions matching TRBD1. The receptor was derived from a woman aged 18-29 years in good health and CMV-seropositive. The sequenced sample consisted of PBMCs. CDR3 residues: CASSPGTGGAQTQYF. CDR3 in DNA: TGTGCCAGCAGCCCGGGGACAGGGGGCGCCCAGACCCAGTACTTC.